A single sample is the source of the 27 T cell receptor beta chains below, sequenced in a study of OX40 agonist ivuxolimab in advanced cancers. Profiling relied on immunoSEQ multiplex PCR, and the TCRdb table lists in-frame clones only, not all of them. The sample lists around 80,000 clones, roughly 92% occurring once. The sample was CD4+ or CD8+ T cells sorted from blood, taken in a trial of the OX40 agonist ivuxolimab. Source of these receptors: an adult with an advanced solid tumor such as melanoma, head and neck, liver or kidney cancer.

The chain recombines TRBV6-1 with TRBJ2-1; TRBD1 is a possible D gene (6 bases). CDR3 length: 15 residues. Germline values: CDR1 MNHNS, CDR2 SASEGT. The V end lost 2 bases, the J end lost 6 bases, and 14 bases lay between the germline ends. The CDR3 here is CASSEMAGVGNEQFF. CDR3 in DNA: TGTGCCAGCAGTGAAATGGCAGGGGTAGGCAATGAGCAGTTCTTC.

This clone came up once. J is TRBJ2-7 and V is TRBV4-2, with 8 bases fitting TRBD2. Losses at the gene ends were 1 base for V and 0 bases for J; bases not matched to a gene: 2. The CDR3 covers 15 residues. Looked up from germline, CDR1 is LGHNA and CDR2 is YNFKEQ. The CDR3 loop reads CASSQVGTSSYEQYF. CDR3 bases: TGTGCCAGCAGCCAAGTTGGGACTAGCTCCTACGAGCAGTACTTC.

This clone was observed once. The chain joins TRBV9 to TRBJ2-1; the match to TRBD2 covers 8 bases. The ends lost 6 bases at V and 2 bases at J; junction bases unmatched: 4. Germline V gene lookup returns CDR1 SGDLS and CDR2 YYNGEE. The CDR3 extends over 14 amino acids. The CDR3 DNA reads as TGTGCCAGCAACCTAGCGGGCCCCTACAATGAGCAGTTCTTC. Amino acid sequence: CASNLAGPYNEQFF.

The chain couples TRBV29-1 to TRBJ1-2; D might be TRBD1 (5 bases). The V gene's germline CDR1 is SQVTM and CDR2 ANQGSEA. With 5 bases removed from V and 3 bases from J, the gap between germline ends came to 10 bases. The CDR3 loop spans 12 amino acids. This chain's CDR3 is CSVRRGDYGYTF. As DNA, the CDR3 is TGCAGCGTTCGGAGGGGAGACTATGGCTACACCTTC.

The chain has TRBV11-3 and TRBJ2-5, with 11 bases that match TRBD2. J gave up 7 bases and V 1 base, and 5 bases lay outside the gene matches. The CDR3 totals 15 residues. Germline V gene lookup returns CDR1 SGHNT and CDR2 YENEEA. The DNA of the CDR3 is TGTGCCAGCAGCTTAGCGACTAGCGGGATAGCGACCCAGTACTTC. This translates into CASSLATSGIATQYF.

The chain couples TRBV7-9 to TRBJ2-3; D unresolved. This CDR3 has 12 amino acids. Trimming removed 4 bases at V and 2 bases at J, with 4 bases between. The germline V gene has CDR1 SEHNR and CDR2 FQNEAQ (reference sequence). In nucleotides, the CDR3 is TGTGCCAGCAGCTGGTACACAGATACGCAGTATTTT. Translation: CASSWYTDTQYF.

The chain links TRBV2 to TRBJ1-2; D remains unclear. Trimming took off 3 bases at V and 4 bases at J, with 9 bases between the two ends. The CDR3 is made up of 13 amino acids. Looked up from germline, CDR1 is SNHLY and CDR2 is FYNNEI. The CDR3 DNA sequence: TGTGCCAGCAGTGACAGTATGACCTATGGCTACACCTTC. This encodes CASSDSMTYGYTF.

This clone was seen more than once but under ten times. The rearrangement links TRBV4-1 to TRBJ1-4; D remains ambiguous. The CDR3 is made up of 18 amino acids. The ends were cut back, 2 bases at V and 6 bases at J, with 22 bases in the middle. The V gene's germline CDR1 is MGHRA and CDR2 YSYEKL. The CDR3 loop reads CASSQPPSRGGNYEKLFF. The CDR3 DNA sequence: TGCGCCAGCAGCCAACCTCCCTCTAGAGGTGGGAATTATGAAAAACTGTTTTTT.

This rearrangement joins TRBV6-5 to TRBJ2-5; 7 bases are shared with TRBD1. Unmatched junction bases numbered 6, after V lost 6 bases and J lost 5 bases. Germline loops: CDR1 MNHEY, CDR2 SVGAGI. The CDR3 length is 13 residues. The CDR3 bases are TGTGCCAGCAGGAAGACAGGGCTTGAGACCCAGTACTTC. Protein sequence: CASRKTGLETQYF.

V and J are TRBV11-3 and TRBJ2-5; 13 nucleotides align to TRBD2. Germline V CDR1 and CDR2: SGHNT, YENEEA. After removal of 1 base from V and 5 bases from J, the junction contained 13 bases not matched to a gene. CDR3 length: 19 amino acids. CDR3 loop: CASSLVTLTGLAGVETQYF. The CDR3 nucleotides are TGTGCCAGCAGCTTAGTGACACTGACCGGACTAGCGGGAGTGGAGACCCAGTACTTC. The variable domain in full, with the rest retrieved from reference TRBV11-3 and TRBJ2-5, is EAGVVQSPRYKIIEKKQPVAFWCNPISGHNTLYWYLQNLGQGPELLIRYENEEAVDDSQLPKDRFSAERLKGVDSTLKIQPAELGDSAVYLCASSLVTLTGLAGVETQYFGPGTRLLVL.

V is TRBV6-5 and J is TRBJ2-7; D call uncertain. The germline V and J ends were trimmed by 6 bases and 4 bases, with 13 bases remaining between them. This CDR3 has 13 amino acids. The V gene's germline CDR1 is MNHEY and CDR2 SVGAGI. The CDR3 sequence is CASRLYQEYEQYF. The DNA for the CDR3 is TGTGCCAGCAGGTTATACCAGGAATACGAGCAGTACTTC.

The chain is built from TRBV10-2 and TRBJ2-5, with D maybe TRBD1 (6 bases). Germline CDR1 reads WSHSY; CDR2 reads SAAADI. The CDR3 runs 16 residues. With 3 bases removed from V and 4 bases from J, the gap between germline ends came to 18 bases. The CDR3 bases are TGCGCCAGCAGTGACCTACTACAGGGCTTAGGAGAGACCCAGTACTTC. Its protein is CASSDLLQGLGETQYF.

The chain couples TRBV5-6 to TRBJ1-2; no definite D call. This CDR3 contains 12 residues. Germline V lookup: CDR1 SGHDT, CDR2 YYEEEE. Trimming left V 4 bases short and J 4 bases short, with 8 bases between. The CDR3 region is CASSTVAYGYTF. CDR3 bases: TGTGCCAGCAGCACGGTCGCCTATGGCTACACCTTC. Full variable domain (missing parts from reference TRBV5-6 and TRBJ1-2): DAGVTQSPTHLIKTRGQQVTLRCSPKSGHDTVSWYQQALGQGPQFIFQYYEEEERQRGNFPDRFSGHQFPNYSSELNVNALLLGDSALYLCASSTVAYGYTFGSGTRLTVV.

The chain combines TRBV7-3 with TRBJ2-7, with 8 positions matching TRBD1. The junction had 9 bases not matched to a gene; V was cut back by 5 bases and J by 3 bases. The CDR3 runs 15 residues. Germline CDR1 reads SGHTA; CDR2 reads FQGTGA. CDR3 coding DNA: TGTGCCAGCAGCCAGACAGGGGATTCACTCTACGAGCAGTACTTC. Translating it yields CASSQTGDSLYEQYF.

The DNA of the CDR3 is TGTGCCAGCAGCTCCATATGGGGGGGAACCACCTACGAGCAGTACTTC. The encoded protein is CASSSIWGGTTYEQYF. V gene TRBV7-8 combines with J gene TRBJ2-7; 7 nucleotides match TRBD2. Per germline, CDR1 SGHVS and CDR2 FQNEAQ. This CDR3 has 16 amino acids. Trimming cost V 4 bases and J 2 bases; bases outside gene matches: 11.

In its sample, this clone was seen once. V gene TRBV29-1 combines with J gene TRBJ1-2; TRBD1 agrees at 9 bases. Trimming removed 6 bases from V and 6 bases from J; junction bases left unmatched: 5. The CDR3 spans 12 residues. Per the germline V gene, CDR1 is SQVTM and CDR2 is ANQGSEA. CDR3 amino acids: CSVGDRDDGYTF. The CDR3 DNA reads as TGCAGCGTCGGGGACAGGGATGATGGCTACACCTTC.

The chain links TRBV7-2 to TRBJ2-1, with 7 bases that match TRBD1. With 1 base clipped from V and 6 bases from J, the junction kept 3 bases outside the gene matches. CDR3 length equals 14 residues. CDR1 is SGHTA, CDR2 FQGNSA, per germline. CDR3: CASSLGQGFNEQFF. Here the CDR3 DNA reads TGTGCCAGCAGCTTAGGACAGGGCTTCAATGAGCAGTTCTTC.

The V call is TRBV6-1, the J call TRBJ1-5; D may be TRBD1 (5 bases). The CDR3 extends over 17 amino acids. V was clipped by 3 bases and J by 3 bases, with 18 bases between them. The V gene's germline CDR1 is MNHNS and CDR2 SASEGT. Here the CDR3 reads CASSEGGGGLFNQPQHF. The DNA of the CDR3 is TGTGCCAGCAGTGAGGGTGGGGGGGGTTTGTTCAATCAGCCCCAGCATTTT.

The chain joins TRBV19 to TRBJ2-7; 7 nucleotides match TRBD2. V was clipped by 8 bases and J by 7 bases; unmatched bases: 5. Germline V gene lookup returns CDR1 LNHDA and CDR2 SQIVND (reference sequence). The CDR3 consists of 11 residues. The CDR3 loop is CASGTGREQYF. The CDR3 nucleotides are TGTGCCAGTGGAACCGGGAGGGAGCAGTACTTC. Full variable domain (missing parts from reference TRBV19 and TRBJ2-7): DGGITQSPKYLFRKEGQNVTLSCEQNLNHDAMYWYRQDPGQGLRLIYYSQIVNDFQKGDIAEGYSVSREKKESFPLTVTSAQKNPTAFYLCASGTGREQYFGPGTRLTVT.

This chain links TRBV5-4 with TRBJ2-1, with D possibly being TRBD2 (6 bases). The CDR3 runs to 15 residues. From germline, CDR1 is SGHNT and CDR2 YYREEE (reference sequence). Trimming left V 2 bases short and J 2 bases short, with 11 bases between. The CDR3 protein is CASSLTSTPYNEQFF. The DNA of the CDR3 is TGTGCCAGCAGCTTAACTAGCACCCCCTACAATGAGCAGTTCTTC.

The chain combines TRBV25-1 with TRBJ2-1, with TRBD2 as a possible D gene (6 bases). The V gene's germline CDR1 is MGHDK and CDR2 SYGVNS. The CDR3 sequence is 13 residues long. Trimming shortened V by 6 bases and J by 6 bases, and 12 bases separated the two germline ends. CDR3 loop: CASSPTAGNEQFF. In nucleotides, the CDR3 is TGTGCCAGCAGCCCGACAGCGGGCAATGAGCAGTTCTTC.

The chain joins TRBV19 to TRBJ2-3; weak D call: TRBD2 (6 bases). CDR1 is LNHDA and CDR2 is SQIVND in the germline V gene (reference sequence). Trimming shortened V by 5 bases and J by 0 bases, and 12 bases separated the two germline ends. The length of the CDR3 is 15 residues. CDR3 loop: CASSREGTSTDTQYF. CDR3 bases: TGTGCCAGTAGTCGTGAGGGGACTAGCACAGATACGCAGTATTTT.

J is TRBJ2-5 and V is TRBV6-6; perhaps TRBD1 as D (6 bases). Trimming shortened V by 0 bases and J by 1 base, and 9 bases separated the two germline ends. Germline loops: CDR1 MNHNY, CDR2 SVGAGI (reference sequence). This CDR3 is 15 amino acids long. The CDR3 region is CASSYSDRPQETQYF. DNA for the CDR3: TGTGCCAGCAGTTACTCCGACAGGCCCCAAGAGACCCAGTACTTC.

This chain links TRBV6-5 with TRBJ2-7; no clear D. V was shortened by 0 bases and J by 0 bases, with 9 bases between the two germline ends. This CDR3 is built from 15 residues. Germline-derived CDR1 and CDR2 are MNHEY and SVGAGI. The CDR3 spells CASSYSGARSYEQYF. The DNA of the CDR3 is TGTGCCAGCAGTTACTCCGGTGCCCGCTCCTACGAGCAGTACTTC.

The genes are TRBV11-3 and TRBJ1-1; no clear D. CDR3 size: 13 residues. Between the trimmed V and J ends, which lost 3 bases and 0 bases, there was a span of 5 bases. Germline V gene lookup returns CDR1 SGHNT and CDR2 YENEEA. As DNA, the CDR3 is TGTGCCAGCAGCTTGGAGATGAACACTGAAGCTTTCTTT. Translated, it gives CASSLEMNTEAFF.

This clone appeared once. The J gene is TRBJ1-5, the V gene TRBV19, with TRBD1 matching 10 bases. The junction had 9 bases not matched to a gene; V was cut back by 7 bases and J by 6 bases. Germline values: CDR1 LNHDA, CDR2 SQIVND (reference sequence). The CDR3 is 15 amino acids. The CDR3 nucleotides are TGTGCCAGTACCCCGGGACAGGGGTGGCGTCAGCCCCAGCATTTT. Translated, it gives CASTPGQGWRQPQHF.

The rearrangement uses TRBV6-1 and TRBJ2-5; D remains ambiguous. Trimming cost V 3 bases and J 6 bases, with 11 bases left between them. CDR1 MNHNS and CDR2 SASEGT come from the germline V gene. The CDR3 sequence is 13 residues long. CDR3 loop: CASSDSQSKTQYF. The DNA of the CDR3 is TGTGCCAGCAGTGATAGTCAGTCTAAGACCCAGTACTTC.